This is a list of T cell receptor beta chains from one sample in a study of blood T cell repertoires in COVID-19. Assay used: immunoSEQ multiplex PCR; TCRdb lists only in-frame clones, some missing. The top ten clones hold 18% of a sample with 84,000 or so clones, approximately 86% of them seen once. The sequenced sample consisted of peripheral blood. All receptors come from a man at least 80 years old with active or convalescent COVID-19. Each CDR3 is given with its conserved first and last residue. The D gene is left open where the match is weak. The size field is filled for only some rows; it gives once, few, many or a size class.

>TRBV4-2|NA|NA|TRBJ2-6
TGTGCCAGCAGCCAGTTCCTGAGTTCTGGGGCCAACGTCCTGACTTTC
CASSQFLSSGANVLTF
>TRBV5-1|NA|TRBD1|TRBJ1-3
TGCGCCAGCAGCGAAAGGACAGGGGACGGAAACACCATATATTTT
CASSERTGDGNTIYF
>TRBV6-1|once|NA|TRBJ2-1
TGTGCCAGCAGTGAAGTTGGCAGGGCTTACAATGAGCAGTTCTTC
CASSEVGRAYNEQFF
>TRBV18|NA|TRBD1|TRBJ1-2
TGTGCCAGCTCACCGACCCCCGGACAGGGGGCACTCGACTATGGCTACACCTTC
CASSPTPGQGALDYGYTF
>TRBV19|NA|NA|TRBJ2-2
TGTGCCAGTAGTATAGTAGCTAGGCACACCGGGGAGCTGTTTTTT
CASSIVARHTGELFF
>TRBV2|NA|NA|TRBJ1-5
TGTGCCAGCAGACTAAGGGGCCAAGATAATCAGCCCCAGCATTTT
CASRLRGQDNQPQHF
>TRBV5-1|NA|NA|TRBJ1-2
TGCGCCAGCAGCTTGGCACAGGGAAGCTATGGCTACACCTTC
CASSLAQGSYGYTF
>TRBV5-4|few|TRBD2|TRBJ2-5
TGTGCCAGCAGCCCCCCGTCCAGCGGGGGAGGGGAGACCCAGTACTTC
CASSPPSSGGGETQYF
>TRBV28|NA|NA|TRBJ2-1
TGTGCCAGCAGTTATCAGGTCCCCTACAATGAGCAGTTCTTC
CASSYQVPYNEQFF
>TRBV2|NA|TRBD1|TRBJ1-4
TGTGCCAGCAGGATACGGCAGGGGGGTGAAAAACTGTTTTTT
CASRIRQGGEKLFF
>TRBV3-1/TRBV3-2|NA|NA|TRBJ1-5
TGTGCCAGCAGCCAAGATGCGTTCCAGCCCCAGCATTTT
CASSQDAFQPQHF
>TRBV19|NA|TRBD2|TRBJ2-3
TGTGCCAGTAGTATTAATAGCGGGAGTCCCACAGATACGCAGTATTTT
CASSINSGSPTDTQYF
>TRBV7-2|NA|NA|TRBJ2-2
TGTGCCAGCAACCAGGGGCGCGGGGAGCTGTTTTTT
CASNQGRGELFF
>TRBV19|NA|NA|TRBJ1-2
TGTGCCAGTAGTATTTCCGGGGGATCGCACTATGGCTACACCTTC
CASSISGGSHYGYTF
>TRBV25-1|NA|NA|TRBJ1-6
TGTGCCAGCAGTGGGCATGGGAGCTCCTATAATTCACCCCTCCACTTT
CASSGHGSSYNSPLHF
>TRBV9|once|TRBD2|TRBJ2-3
TGTGCCAGCAGCGGGGGCCTAGCGGGAGGGATTTGGGGGACAGATACGCAGTATTTT
CASSGGLAGGIWGTDTQYF
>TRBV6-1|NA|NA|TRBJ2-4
TGTGCCAGCAGTTCCCCGCACTTAGCCAAAAACATTCAGTACTTC
CASSSPHLAKNIQYF
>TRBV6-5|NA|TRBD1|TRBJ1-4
TGTGCCAGCAGACAGGGGTCGAGTGAAAAACTGTTTTTT
CASRQGSSEKLFF
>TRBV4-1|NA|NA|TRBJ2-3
TGCGCCAGCAGCCAAACGGAGTCAGATACGCAGTATTTT
CASSQTESDTQYF
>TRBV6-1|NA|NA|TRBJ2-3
TGTGCCAGCAGTGATCTAGCCCCTAAAAGAGATACGCAGTATTTT
CASSDLAPKRDTQYF
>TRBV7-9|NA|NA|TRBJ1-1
TGTGCCAGCAGCAACCGGATCCAGGCGGGCACTGAAGCTTTCTTT
CASSNRIQAGTEAFF
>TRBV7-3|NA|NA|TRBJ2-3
TGTGCCAGCAGCCCACCCACGGGTACGCAGTATTTT
CASSPPTGTQYF
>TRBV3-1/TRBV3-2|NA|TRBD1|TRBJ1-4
TGTGCCAGCAGCCAGGCGTCAGGGGGCAGGAATGAAAAACTGTTTTTT
CASSQASGGRNEKLFF
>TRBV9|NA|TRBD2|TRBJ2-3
TGTGCCAGCAGCTCGAGCGGGAGGTACACAGATACGCAGTATTTT
CASSSSGRYTDTQYF
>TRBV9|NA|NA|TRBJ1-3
TGTGCCAGCACCAACAATGGAAACACCATATATTTT
CASTNNGNTIYF
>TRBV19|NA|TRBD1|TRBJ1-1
TGTGCTACCGGGACAGGGTGGACTGAAGCTTTCTTT
CATGTGWTEAFF
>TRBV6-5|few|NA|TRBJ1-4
TGTGCCAGCAGCAGGACACCCACTAATGAAAAACTGTTTTTT
CASSRTPTNEKLFF
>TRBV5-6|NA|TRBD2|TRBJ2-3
TGTGCCAGCAGCTTGGTGGCTAGCGGGGGGGTAAATACGCAGTATTTT
CASSLVASGGVNTQYF
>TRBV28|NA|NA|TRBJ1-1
TGTGCCAGCGGCGGCCTAAACACTGAAGCTTTCTTT
CASGGLNTEAFF
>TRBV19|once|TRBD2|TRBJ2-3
TGTGCCAGTAGCCGCAGCCGCGGGAGGGCAGATACGCAGTATTTT
CASSRSRGRADTQYF
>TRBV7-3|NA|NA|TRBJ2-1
TGTGCCAGCAGCTTAGCCGGGAGTACAGGTTACAATGAGCAGTTCTTC
CASSLAGSTGYNEQFF
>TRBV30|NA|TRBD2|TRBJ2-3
TGTGCCTGGAAGGGACTAGCGGTCACAGATACGCAGTATTTT
CAWKGLAVTDTQYF
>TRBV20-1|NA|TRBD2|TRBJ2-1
TGCAGTGCTAGTCTGAGCGGGAGATTCTACAATGAGCAGTTCTTC
CSASLSGRFYNEQFF
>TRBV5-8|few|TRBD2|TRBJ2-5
TGTGCCAGCAGCTCATATAGCGGGGGGACCCTCCTACGCCAAGAGACCCAGTACTTC
CASSSYSGGTLLRQETQYF
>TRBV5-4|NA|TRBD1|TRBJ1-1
TGTGCCAGCAGCTTGGCAGGGGGGAACACTGAAGCTTTCTTT
CASSLAGGNTEAFF
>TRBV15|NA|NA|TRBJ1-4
TGTGCCACCAGCGGATGGACAGTGGTTAATGAAAAACTGTTTTTT
CATSGWTVVNEKLFF
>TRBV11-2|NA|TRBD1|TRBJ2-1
TGTGCCAGCAGTAGCTCCTATAACAGGGGGCGGTCAGAGCAGTTCTTC
CASSSSYNRGRSEQFF
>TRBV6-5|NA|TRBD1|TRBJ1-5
TGTGCCAGCAGTCAGGCGGGACAGCCATATCAGCCCCAGCATTTT
CASSQAGQPYQPQHF
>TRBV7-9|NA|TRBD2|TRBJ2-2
TGTGCCAGCAGCTTTGGGGCTAGCGGGCGAGGCACCGGGGAGCTGTTTTTT
CASSFGASGRGTGELFF
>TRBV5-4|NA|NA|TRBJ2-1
TGTGCCAGCAGCTGGCAGAGGAGCTCCTACAATGAGCAGTTCTTC
CASSWQRSSYNEQFF
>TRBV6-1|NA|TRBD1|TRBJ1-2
TGTGCCAGCAGTGACACGGGACAGGGACGAAACTATGGCTACACCTTC
CASSDTGQGRNYGYTF
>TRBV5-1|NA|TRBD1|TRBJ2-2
TGCGCCAGCAGCCCCGGACAGGGGGGCGGGACCGGGGAGCTGTTTTTT
CASSPGQGGGTGELFF